These 8 T cell receptor beta chains were all obtained from the same sample, sequenced in a study of OX40 agonist ivuxolimab in advanced cancers. Clones were read by immunoSEQ multiplex PCR, and TCRdb kept only the in-frame ones, dropping some. The repertoire consists of about 100,000 clones, with under 85% occurring once and the leading ten covering roughly 5.5%. The specimen was CD4+ or CD8+ T cells sorted from blood, collected in a trial of the OX40 agonist ivuxolimab. The receptors were sampled from an adult with an advanced solid tumor such as melanoma, head and neck, liver or kidney cancer.

The V and J genes are TRBV21-1 and TRBJ1-2; the DNA was not compared with TRBD1, the D call given in the table. TRBV21-1 is flagged as a pseudogene. The CDR3 sequence is 14 residues long. Written as DNA, the CDR3 is TGTGCCAGCAGCAAATTTCAGGGCGACTATGGCTACACCTTC. This encodes CASSKFQGDYGYTF.

The chain recombines TRBV14 with TRBJ1-4; D call uncertain. V was cut by 0 bases and J by 8 bases, with 13 bases left in between. The germline gives CDR1 SGHDN, CDR2 FVKESK. The CDR3 sequence is 15 residues long. The CDR3 here is CASSQESRLGEKLFF. As DNA, the CDR3 is TGTGCCAGCAGCCAAGAGAGTCGTCTAGGGGAAAAACTGTTTTTT.

This chain uses TRBV7-9 with TRBJ2-1; D gene ambiguous. From germline, CDR1 is SEHNR and CDR2 FQNEAQ (reference sequence). The CDR3 is made up of 15 amino acids. V dropped 5 bases and J dropped 0 bases, with 11 bases sitting between them. The CDR3 loop is CASSPAGNSYNEQFF. CDR3 nucleotides: TGTGCCAGCAGCCCGGCTGGGAACTCCTACAATGAGCAGTTCTTC.

This clone was seen only once. The chain recombines TRBV4-3 with TRBJ2-7; 11 positions match TRBD2. The germline V gene encodes CDR1 LGHNA and CDR2 YSLEER. The CDR3 is 17 residues long. The V gene end was trimmed by 0 bases and the J gene end by 0 bases; junction bases not matched to a gene: 4. The CDR3 bases are TGCGCCAGCAGCCAAGATCTAGCGGGGGGTACCTCCTACGAGCAGTACTTC. It yields the protein CASSQDLAGGTSYEQYF.

The chain carries TRBV20-1 and TRBJ1-3; D is uncertain. The CDR3 runs to 11 residues. V shed 6 bases and J shed 6 bases, with 9 bases lying between them. Per the germline V gene, CDR1 is DFQATT and CDR2 is SNEGSKA (reference sequence). Written as DNA, the CDR3 is TGCAGTGCCCCTCGGAAAAACACCATATATTTT. Its translation is CSAPRKNTIYF.

This clone was recorded only once. The rearrangement joins TRBV10-2 to TRBJ1-4; tentatively, D is TRBD1 (6 bases). Trimming left V 3 bases short and J 6 bases short, with 17 bases between. The CDR3 loop spans 16 amino acids. The germline V gene encodes CDR1 WSHSY and CDR2 SAAADI. CDR3 sequence: CASSDQRGGNYEKLFF. The CDR3 DNA is TGCGCCAGCAGTGACCAACGAGGGGGAAACTATGAAAAACTGTTTTTT.

The rearrangement links TRBV7-6 to TRBJ2-3; 7 nucleotides align to TRBD2. Per germline, CDR1 SGHVS and CDR2 FNYEAQ. The CDR3 has 13 residues. CDR3 amino acids: CASGRGGTDTQYF. In DNA form, the CDR3 reads TGTGCTAGCGGACGGGGGGGCACAGATACGCAGTATTTT.

This clone was observed a few times. This sequence joins TRBV10-2 and TRBJ2-7; unclear D gene. This CDR3 region has 13 residues. V dropped 0 bases and J dropped 3 bases, with 6 bases sitting between them. Germline V gene sequence: CDR1 WSHSY, CDR2 SAAADI. The CDR3 DNA sequence: TGCGCCAGCAGTGAGTCCTTCCTCTACGAGCAGTACTTC. It yields the protein CASSESFLYEQYF.